These 25 T cell receptor beta chains came from one sample sequenced in a study of blood T cells in healthy people across ages. A second about 6 to 12 cycle PCR used barcoded and J-beta primers. One entry per CDR3 protein results from TCRdb running MiXCR on the 5' RACE reads. The sample has 1.5 million to 2 million distinct CDR3 sequences; about 49% are singletons. The sample was blood. The receptors derive from a woman between 35 and 50 years old in good health.

The rearrangement uses TRBV5-1 and TRBJ2-5; 14 bases fit TRBD2. V was clipped by 3 bases and J by 1 base; unmatched bases: 17. The CDR3 is made up of 21 amino acids. CDR1 and CDR2 (germline): SGHRS, YFSETQ. CDR3 coding DNA: TGCGCCAGCAGCTCCAAACCGGGACTAGCGGGGGCCATGGCGATCCAAGAGACCCAGTACTTC. Residues: CASSSKPGLAGAMAIQETQYF.

On this clonotype itself: The junction departs from the called germline gene at one end, perhaps through a read error. This chain connects TRBV5-1 to TRBJ2-4; TRBD2 matches 7 bases. The CDR3 sequence is 15 residues long. Germline V gene data show CDR1 as SGHRS and CDR2 as YFSETQ. CDR3 sequence reads: CASSSGLLAKNIQYF. The CDR3 region has the DNA TGTGCCAGCAGCTCGGGACTATTAGCCAAAAACATTCAGTACTTC.

The V and J genes are TRBV20-1 and TRBJ2-3; a possible D gene is TRBD2 (6 bases). This CDR3 contains 14 residues. V was cut by 7 bases and J by 2 bases, with 16 bases left in between. CDR1 is DFQATT, CDR2 SNEGSKA, per germline (reference sequence). The CDR3 DNA follows: TGCAGTGTTTCCTCGGGGGTTACCACAGATACGCAGTATTTT. It encodes CSVSSGVTTDTQYF.

The chain links TRBV29-1 to TRBJ1-5; TRBD1 matches 7 bases. This CDR3 is 13 amino acids long. V shed 7 bases, J shed 2 bases, and the junction held 5 bases outside the gene matches. Per germline, CDR1 SQVTM and CDR2 ANQGSEA. The CDR3 DNA is TGCAGCGCTAAGGGGGCTGGCAATCAGCCCCAGCATTTT. It encodes CSAKGAGNQPQHF.

The V call is TRBV28, the J call TRBJ2-1; TRBD2 is a possible D gene (7 bases). The CDR3 sequence is 15 residues long. The V end was cut by 3 bases, the J end by 5 bases, with 14 bases between. Germline values: CDR1 MDHEN, CDR2 SYDVKM. CDR3 region: CASSFWGGNDNEQFF. CDR3 nucleotides: TGTGCCAGCAGTTTTTGGGGGGGCAACGACAATGAGCAGTTCTTC.

This clonotype has a handful of counts. V usage is TRBV20-1 and J usage is TRBJ2-5, with 14 positions matching TRBD2. Germline V gene lookup returns CDR1 DFQATT and CDR2 SNEGSKA (reference sequence). CDR3 size: 18 residues. V gave up 3 bases and J gave up 4 bases; unmatched junction bases: 13. The CDR3: CSASHAPGLAGVGETQYF. CDR3 coding DNA: TGCAGTGCTAGTCACGCCCCGGGACTAGCGGGGGTGGGAGAGACCCAGTACTTC.

This clonotype has more than one count but fewer than ten. V usage is TRBV27 and J usage is TRBJ2-4, with 8 bases fitting TRBD1. The J call may be wrong; the DNA end is better matched by TRBJ2-5. The germline gives CDR1 MNHEY, CDR2 SMNVEV (reference sequence). The CDR3 loop spans 16 amino acids. CDR3 coding DNA: TGTGCCAGCAGACTGTTATCAGGGGGCGTATTGGAGACCCAGTACTTC. Amino acids: CASRLLSGGVLETQYF.

This clonotype occurred many times. V usage is TRBV7-2 and J usage is TRBJ2-5, with D unresolved. With 5 bases removed from V and 4 bases from J, the gap between germline ends came to 11 bases. The CDR3 totals 13 residues. CDR1 and CDR2 (germline): SGHTA, FQGNSA. CDR3 in DNA: TGTGCCAGCAGCGACCTGAGAGCAGAGACCCAGTACTTC. Translated, it gives CASSDLRAETQYF.

The chain employs TRBV24-1 and TRBJ2-5, with D perhaps TRBD1 (6 bases). The CDR3 extends over 15 amino acids. V was pared by 4 bases and J by 3 bases, with 14 bases between. Germline V gene sequence: CDR1 KGHDR, CDR2 SFDVKD. The CDR3 nucleotides read TGTGCCACCAGTGACAACGGACAGATGAAAGAGACCCAGTACTTC. The encoded protein is CATSDNGQMKETQYF.

This clonotype was picked up a small number of times. V is TRBV6-5 and J is TRBJ2-5; 9 bases fit TRBD1. The CDR3 extends over 15 amino acids. V trimming: 0 bases; J trimming: 2 bases; junction bases outside the gene matches: 1. The V gene's germline CDR1 is MNHEY and CDR2 SVGAGI. Here the CDR3 DNA reads TGTGCCAGCAGTTACTCCGGGACAGGGCAAGAGACCCAGTACTTC. Translated, it gives CASSYSGTGQETQYF.

V is TRBV5-5 and J is TRBJ1-5; D gene ambiguous. CDR3 length equals 17 residues. Germline assignment: CDR1 SGHKS and CDR2 YYEKEE (reference sequence). V lost 0 bases to trimming and J lost 0 bases, with 13 bases between them. The CDR3 reads CASSLGANAYSNQPQHF. The CDR3 region has the DNA TGTGCCAGCAGCTTGGGGGCAAACGCCTATAGCAATCAGCCCCAGCATTTT. The full variable domain, rest sourced from reference TRBV5-5 and TRBJ1-5, is DAGVTQSPTHLIKTRGQQVTLRCSPISGHKSVSWYQQVLGQGPQFIFQYYEKEERGRGNFPDRFSARQFPNYSSELNVNALLLGDSALYLCASSLGANAYSNQPQHFGDGTRLSIL.

This clonotype turned up a few times. The CDR3 nucleotides read TGCAGCGTTGAACAGTTGGGCACAGATACGCAGTATTTT. Translated, it gives CSVEQLGTDTQYF. The V gene is TRBV29-1, the J gene TRBJ2-3; no firm D call. Trimming removed 2 bases at V and 1 base at J, with 7 bases between. Germline V gene lookup returns CDR1 SQVTM and CDR2 ANQGSEA. This CDR3 has 13 residues.

The chain joins TRBV27 to TRBJ1-2, with 8 bases that match TRBD1. CDR1 and CDR2 from the germline V gene are MNHEY and SMNVEV (reference sequence). After removal of 6 bases from V and 10 bases from J, the junction contained 7 bases not matched to a gene. The CDR3 runs to 12 residues. The CDR3 bases are TGTGCCAGCAGCCTGACAGGGGTTGCCTACACCTTC. It specifies CASSLTGVAYTF.

The gene calls are TRBV12-3 or TRBV12-4 and TRBJ2-4, with TRBD2 identical over 11 bases. The CDR3 has 16 residues. V lost 6 bases, J lost 1 base, and 5 bases stayed unmatched. The CDR3 nucleotides read TGTGCCAGCAGCCTAGCGGGGGGTGGGGCCAAAAACATTCAGTACTTC. Translated: CASSLAGGGAKNIQYF.

The chain couples TRBV12-3 or TRBV12-4 to TRBJ1-1, with 7 positions matching TRBD1. The V gene end was trimmed by 11 bases and the J gene end by 0 bases; junction bases not matched to a gene: 9. There are 14 residues in the CDR3. CDR3 sequence: CAATQGGLNTEAFF. CDR3 nucleotides: TGTGCCGCCACCCAGGGGGGACTGAACACTGAAGCTTTCTTT.

This chain links TRBV20-1 with TRBJ2-1; a possible D gene is TRBD1 (6 bases). Germline loops: CDR1 DFQATT, CDR2 SNEGSKA (reference sequence). V lost 0 bases and J 6 bases, leaving 9 bases between the germline ends. The length of the CDR3 is 13 residues. CDR3 sequence reads: CSARDQGTNEQFF. CDR3 sequence (DNA): TGCAGTGCTAGAGATCAGGGGACCAATGAGCAGTTCTTC.

The sample holds a few counts of this clonotype. Compared with germline, one end of the junction differs, possibly owing to a read error. The V and J genes are TRBV7-7 and TRBJ2-1, with 8 bases fitting TRBD2. The V gene's germline CDR1 is SSHAT and CDR2 FNYEAQ (reference sequence). CDR3 length: 17 amino acids. CDR3 bases: TGTGCTAGCAGCTTAGATTCCCCCGGGGGGGCCTACAATGAGCAGTTCTTC. This sequence encodes CASSLDSPGGAYNEQFF. The entire variable domain, with the rest obtained from reference TRBV7-7 and TRBJ2-1, is as follows: GAGVSQSPRYKVTKRGQDVTLRCDPISSHATLYWYQQALGQGPEFLTYFNYEAQPDKSGLPSDRFSAERPEGSISTLTIQRTEQRDSAMYRCASSLDSPGGAYNEQFFGPGTRLTVL.

This clonotype was detected a few times. The V gene is TRBV4-3, the J gene TRBJ2-4; D gene uncertain. CDR1 is LGHNA, CDR2 YSLEER, per germline. The CDR3 contains 14 residues. Trimming removed 1 base at V and 5 bases at J, with 9 bases between. DNA for the CDR3: TGCGCCAGCAGCCAAGGAACGGCGGAAAACATTCAGTACTTC. It encodes CASSQGTAENIQYF.

This chain joins TRBV5-6 and TRBJ2-1; possibly TRBD2 for D (5 bases). The length of the CDR3 is 13 residues. Trimming took off 6 bases at V and 7 bases at J, with 14 bases between the two ends. CDR1 and CDR2 (germline): SGHDT, YYEEEE. CDR3 loop: CASIFWRSNEQFF. The CDR3 coding sequence is TGTGCCAGCATCTTTTGGAGGTCAAATGAGCAGTTCTTC.

The rearrangement uses TRBV28 and TRBJ2-1, with 11 bases fitting TRBD1. The CDR3 has 17 amino acids. Germline CDR1 and CDR2: MDHEN and SYDVKM. V gave up 3 bases and J gave up 0 bases; unmatched junction bases: 4. CDR3 DNA sequence: TGTGCCAGCAGTTTTGGGGGGACAGGGGGCTCCTACAATGAGCAGTTCTTC. This sequence encodes CASSFGGTGGSYNEQFF.

The chain employs TRBV20-1 and TRBJ2-3; 7 bases map to TRBD1. V was pared by 6 bases and J by 2 bases, with 14 bases of the junction left unmatched. Germline lookup yields CDR1 DFQATT and CDR2 SNEGSKA (reference sequence). The CDR3 runs 16 residues. CDR3 sequence (DNA): TGCAGTGCCGCGAGGGGGCTCACTTCTCCCACAGATACGCAGTATTTT. This sequence encodes CSAARGLTSPTDTQYF.

This clonotype was seen once. This rearrangement joins TRBV7-9 to TRBJ2-1; 12 bases map to TRBD2. The CDR3 runs 15 residues. The germline V gene has CDR1 SEHNR and CDR2 FQNEAQ (reference sequence). Germline trimming cut 6 bases from V and 6 bases from J; bases unmatched to any gene: 6. Here the CDR3 reads CASRRTSGVRNEQFF. DNA for the CDR3: TGTGCCAGCAGGCGGACTAGCGGGGTCCGCAATGAGCAGTTCTTC. Full variable domain (rest looked up from reference TRBV7-9 and TRBJ2-1): DTGVSQNPRHKITKRGQNVTFRCDPISEHNRLYWYRQTLGQGPEFLTYFQNEAQLEKSRLLSDRFSAERPKGSFSTLEIQRTEQGDSAMYLCASRRTSGVRNEQFFGPGTRLTVL.

This clonotype appeared many times. A much larger clone lies one base from this, so it may be a read error. This chain connects TRBV7-2 to TRBJ2-7, with D possibly matching TRBD2 (5 bases). Trimming took 5 bases from V and 3 from J, leaving 14 bases between them. The germline gives CDR1 SGHTA, CDR2 FQGNSA. This CDR3 is 14 amino acids long. The CDR3 reads CASSVGGAVYEQYF. CDR3 nucleotide sequence: TGTGCCAGCAGCGTAGGTGGAGCGGTCTACGAGCAGTACTTC. Together with reference TRBV7-2 and TRBJ2-7, the CDR3 gives the full variable domain: GAGVSQSPSNKVTEKGKDVELRCDPISGHTALYWYRQSLGQGLEFLIYFQGNSAPDKSGLPSDRFSAERTGGSVSTLTIQRTQQEDSAVYLCASSVGGAVYEQYFGPGTRLTVT.

The J gene is TRBJ2-7, the V gene TRBV20-1; D gene unclear. Gene TRBJ2-5 matches the end of the DNA better, so the J call may be wrong. The CDR3 runs 13 residues. CDR1 and CDR2 (germline): DFQATT, SNEGSKA (reference sequence). Here the CDR3 DNA reads TGCAGTGCTAGAGATCCCACGAGAGAGACCCAGTACTTC. As protein: CSARDPTRETQYF.

This rearrangement joins TRBV10-3 to TRBJ2-1, with unresolved D. This CDR3 region has 16 residues. Germline-derived CDR1 and CDR2 are ENHRY and SYGVKD. V was trimmed by 6 bases and J by 7 bases, leaving 22 bases between them. This CDR3 is CAISPSNHLSVNEQFF. In DNA form, the CDR3 reads TGTGCCATCAGCCCATCAAACCATTTGTCCGTGAATGAGCAGTTCTTC.